This TCR beta chain was observed in a study of regulatory T cells in long-lasting Graves disease (dated by TCRdb to about 2021). Turning to the overall study: Persistent Graves' disease was defined as persistently positive TSH receptor autoantibodies together with antithyroid drug treatment for over 5 years. Persistent Graves' disease patients were compared with newly diagnosed Graves' disease patients by peripheral blood TCR sequencing and RNA sequencing. The study was conducted in China and was registered as a clinical trial. TCR sequencing covered about 13 persistent and 20 or so newly diagnosed Graves' disease patients, around 33 samples in total. Antithyroid drugs had been taken for 8.5 to 12 years on average by persistent Graves' disease patients in the clinical cohort.

This clonotype has more than one count but fewer than ten. Its antigen remains undetermined. The input lacks base qualities; no much larger clone sits a single base away. Library preparation was by multiplex PCR. TCRdb lists the instrument as Illumina HiSeq 4000. TCR beta libraries were built with iRepertoire HTBI primers and Arm-PCR amplification of CDR3 regions. Gel purification was performed on PCR products prior to sequencing. Turning to the authors' computational methods: Gene usage analysis of CDR3 amino acid clonotypes relied on the 60 to 65 TRBV and fewer than 15 TRBJ segments identified across samples. Filtered high-quality paired reads were merged into contigs using COPE and FqMerger. Contigs were aligned with BLAST to IMGT TRBV, TRBD and TRBJ reference genes, and CDR3 was defined per IMGT. Highly expanded clones were defined as clonotypes with a frequency above 0.1%. Repertoire diversity was measured by Shannon entropy, and V-J evenness by the Gini coefficient. Public clonotypes were defined as clonotypes shared by more than one individual. The public sequencing data were trimmed at Q25 with fastp and processed into clonotypes with MiXCR by TCRdb, which kept only in-frame beta chains. Under each unique CDR3 protein, matching rows form one entry showing the most common genes and DNA. These V and J calls rely on TCRdb rather than the paper's analysis. The sample table holds about 660,000 distinct CDR3 sequences, of which about 30% were seen once. The ten largest make up about 40% of the sample.

The label giving this sample's time point can be read as: persistent/refractory GD, antithyroid drugs over 5 years with positive TRAb. RNA was extracted from PBMCs in TRIzol for both TCR sequencing and RNA sequencing. The diagnosis of Graves' disease was made according to American Thyroid Association guidelines. Patients were recruited from an endocrinology department in Xi'an, China. Each patient gave about 8.1 milliliters of peripheral blood, collected in an EDTA anticoagulant tube. Ficoll Paque Plus density gradient separation was used to isolate PBMCs, and no additional T cell sorting was done. RNA quality was checked with an Agilent 2100 Bioanalyzer and agarose gel, and concentration with a NanoDrop 2000. General findings and caveats noted by the study authors: A larger number of public clonotypes was shared among persistent patients (over 2,500) than among newly diagnosed patients (roughly 980). Persistent disease showed preferential use of TRBV28, TRBJ1-2 and TRBJ2-5, whereas newly diagnosed disease favored TRBV20-1 and TRBJ2-1. The small sample size was acknowledged by the authors as a limitation that may reduce accuracy. Compared with newly diagnosed patients, patients with persistent Graves' disease had lower TCR Shannon entropy and fewer highly expanded clones, which suggests clonal expansion. Only the TCR beta chain was sequenced and analyzed. Peripheral blood alone was examined, since thyroid tissue, which constituted the primary lesion, could not be accessed.

Per the germline V gene (reference sequence), DFQATT is the CDR1 and SNEGSKA is the CDR2. Counted from cysteine to phenylalanine, this CDR3 has 13 amino acids. Only the CDR3 part of the read is kept: 39 bases, read in frame from the first base. The junction shows trimming of 1 base on V and 2 bases on J, plus 8 bases between the germline ends. The sample in question was peripheral blood mononuclear cells (PBMCs), obtained when the disease was refractory, from a patient treated with antithyroid drugs. The chain is encoded by TRBV20-1 joined to TRBJ1-1; the D gene is not confidently resolved. This sequence was found in a female donor with Graves disease. CDR3 sequence: CSARGQSNTEAFF. The DNA is as follows: TGCAGTGCTAGAGGACAATCAAACACTGAAGCTTTCTTT.